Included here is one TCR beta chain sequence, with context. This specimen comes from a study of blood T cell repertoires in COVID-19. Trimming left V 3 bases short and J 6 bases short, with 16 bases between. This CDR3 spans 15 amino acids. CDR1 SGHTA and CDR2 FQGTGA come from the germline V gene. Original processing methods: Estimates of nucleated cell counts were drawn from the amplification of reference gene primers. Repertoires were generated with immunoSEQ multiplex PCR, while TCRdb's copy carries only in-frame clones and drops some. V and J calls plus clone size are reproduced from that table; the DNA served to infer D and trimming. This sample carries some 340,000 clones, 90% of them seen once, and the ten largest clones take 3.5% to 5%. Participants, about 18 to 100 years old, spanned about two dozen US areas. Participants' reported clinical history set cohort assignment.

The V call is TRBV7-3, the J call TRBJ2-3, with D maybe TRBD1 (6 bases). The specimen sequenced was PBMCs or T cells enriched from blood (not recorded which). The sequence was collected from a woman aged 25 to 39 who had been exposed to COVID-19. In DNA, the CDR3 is TGTGCCAGCAGCTTTATGACAGGTGGGAAGGATACGCAGTATTTT. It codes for CASSFMTGGKDTQYF.